The 32 T cell receptor beta chains presented below share a single source sample, sequenced in a study of blood T cell repertoires in COVID-19. Profiled with immunoSEQ multiplex PCR; TCRdb holds only in-frame clones, not every one. Here the sample spans more than 250,000 clones, roughly 85% being singletons. The specimen was PBMCs or T cells enriched from blood (not recorded which). The receptors shown here come from a woman aged 25 to 39 who had recovered from COVID-19.

The chain employs TRBV4-1 and TRBJ2-7; 11 bases line up with TRBD1. With 4 bases clipped from V and 4 bases from J, the junction kept 3 bases outside the gene matches. The germline gives CDR1 MGHRA, CDR2 YSYEKL. The CDR3 contains 14 residues. CDR3 sequence: CASSPGQGAYEQYF. In DNA, the CDR3 is TGCGCCAGCAGCCCCGGACAGGGGGCGTACGAGCAGTACTTC.

The CDR3 loop is CASGIKGRAEAFF. The CDR3 bases are TGTGCCAGCGGAATTAAGGGGAGGGCCGAAGCTTTCTTT. The chain joins TRBV25-1 to TRBJ1-1, with TRBD1 as a possible D gene (5 bases). Germline V gene sequence: CDR1 MGHDK, CDR2 SYGVNS. The CDR3 totals 13 residues. Trimming stripped 8 bases from V and 8 bases from J, with 18 bases between.

The chain carries TRBV28 and TRBJ1-5, with a possible D match to TRBD1 (6 bases). This CDR3 is 13 amino acids long. In germline, CDR1 is MDHEN, CDR2 SYDVKM. V dropped 9 bases and J dropped 2 bases, with 11 bases sitting between them. The CDR3 region has the DNA TGTGCCAGTCGGACAGCCGGCAATCAGCCCCAGCATTTT. Translating it yields CASRTAGNQPQHF.

The V and J genes are TRBV18 and TRBJ2-1; 7 bases map to TRBD2. The germline gives CDR1 KGHSH, CDR2 LQKENI. The V gene end was trimmed by 4 bases and the J gene end by 7 bases; junction bases not matched to a gene: 4. The CDR3 consists of 13 residues. CDR3 in amino acids: CASSRGGRNEQFF. In nucleotides, the CDR3 is TGTGCCAGCTCACGGGGGGGAAGGAATGAGCAGTTCTTC.

This clone occurred a few times. The chain joins TRBV7-9 to TRBJ1-2; 7 bases fit TRBD1. Germline V lookup: CDR1 SEHNR, CDR2 FQNEAQ (reference sequence). V shed 5 bases and J 1 base; nucleotides not matched to a gene: 7. This CDR3 has 15 residues. Here the CDR3 reads CASSDRDSLNYGYTF. CDR3 DNA: TGTGCCAGCAGCGACCGGGACAGCCTTAACTATGGCTACACCTTC.

The chain uses TRBV19 and TRBJ1-3; unclear D gene. The CDR3 has 16 residues. Deletions cut 1 base from V and 0 bases from J, with 10 bases between. Germline V lookup: CDR1 LNHDA, CDR2 SQIVND (reference sequence). CDR3 nucleotide sequence: TGTGCCAGTAGTATAGTTGGTCGGGGCTCTGGAAACACCATATATTTT. Protein sequence: CASSIVGRGSGNTIYF.

V is TRBV19 and J is TRBJ1-1; D is perhaps TRBD1 (5 bases). The CDR3 contains 15 residues. Trimming cost V 3 bases and J 1 base, with 12 bases left between them. CDR1 and CDR2 from the germline V gene are LNHDA and SQIVND (reference sequence). The CDR3 loop reads CASSIIGGANTEAFF. The CDR3 region has the DNA TGTGCCAGTAGTATTATCGGGGGAGCGAACACTGAAGCTTTCTTT.

The CDR3 protein is CSGVVGVTEAFF. CDR3 DNA sequence: TGCAGCGGGGTAGTGGGAGTCACTGAAGCTTTCTTT. The chain is built from TRBV29-1 and TRBJ1-1; D is uncertain. Germline V gene data show CDR1 as SQVTM and CDR2 as ANQGSEA. This CDR3 comprises 12 residues. The germline V and J ends were trimmed by 7 bases and 4 bases, with 13 bases remaining between them.

The gene calls are TRBV6-5 and TRBJ2-4, with TRBD2 as a possible D gene (5 bases). V was pared by 8 bases and J by 0 bases, with 14 bases between. Germline CDR1 MNHEY, CDR2 SVGAGI. CDR3 length: 15 residues. CDR3 region: CASSLGGVAKNIQYF. CDR3 nucleotide sequence: TGTGCCAGCTCCCTTGGAGGCGTAGCCAAAAACATTCAGTACTTC.

This chain links TRBV19 with TRBJ2-7, with a tentative D call TRBD2 (5 bases). Trimming stripped 4 bases from V and 0 bases from J, with 10 bases between. Germline assignment: CDR1 LNHDA and CDR2 SQIVND (reference sequence). The CDR3 length is 14 residues. This CDR3 reads CASSNSGSSYEQYF. CDR3 nucleotides: TGTGCCAGTAGTAACTCGGGGAGCTCCTACGAGCAGTACTTC.

This clone was found a few times. This chain uses TRBV7-9 with TRBJ1-2, with TRBD1 matching 9 bases. In germline, CDR1 is SEHNR, CDR2 FQNEAQ (reference sequence). V lost 6 bases, J lost 5 bases, and 4 bases stayed unmatched. This CDR3 comprises 13 residues. CDR3 sequence: CASSWDRAYGYTF. In DNA form, the CDR3 reads TGTGCCAGCAGTTGGGACAGGGCGTATGGCTACACCTTC.

This chain joins TRBV5-4 and TRBJ1-1, with D perhaps TRBD1 (6 bases). The ends were cut back, 0 bases at V and 4 bases at J, with 19 bases in the middle. Germline CDR1 is SGHNT and CDR2 is YYREEE (reference sequence). This CDR3 is built from 17 residues. The CDR3 loop is CASSLAPAQGWGTEAFF. Here the CDR3 DNA reads TGTGCCAGCAGCTTGGCACCCGCACAGGGTTGGGGCACTGAAGCTTTCTTT.

The V and J genes are TRBV7-8 and TRBJ2-7, with D possibly TRBD1 on 5 matching bases. The germline V gene encodes CDR1 SGHVS and CDR2 FQNEAQ. Between the trimmed V and J ends, which lost 0 bases and 3 bases, there was a span of 6 bases. The CDR3 length is 13 residues. CDR3 sequence: CASSLAQDYEQYF. The CDR3 nucleotides read TGTGCCAGCAGCTTAGCACAGGACTACGAGCAGTACTTC. The full variable domain, its missing parts supplied by reference TRBV7-8 and TRBJ2-7, is GAGVSQSPRYKVAKRGQDVALRCDPISGHVSLFWYQQALGQGPEFLTYFQNEAQLDKSGLPSDRFFAERPEGSVSTLKIQRTQQEDSAVYLCASSLAQDYEQYFGPGTRLTVT.

This clone has only a few counts. The chain couples TRBV7-2 to TRBJ2-4, with a tentative D call TRBD1 (6 bases). The CDR3 loop spans 16 amino acids. Per germline, CDR1 SGHTA and CDR2 FQGNSA. V was shortened by 1 base and J by 0 bases, with 10 bases between the two germline ends. The DNA of the CDR3 is TGTGCCAGCAGCTTAGGGCAGGGGCTAGCCAAAAACATTCAGTACTTC. Translated, it gives CASSLGQGLAKNIQYF.

The chain recombines TRBV6-5 with TRBJ1-6; no clear D. The CDR3 length is 13 residues. From germline, CDR1 is MNHEY and CDR2 SVGAGI. The ends were cut back, 6 bases at V and 7 bases at J, with 10 bases in the middle. The CDR3 region is CASSPNTNSPLHF. As DNA, the CDR3 is TGTGCCAGCAGCCCGAACACCAATTCACCCCTCCACTTT.

This sequence joins TRBV2 and TRBJ1-4; D is unresolved. Deletions cut 1 base from V and 13 bases from J, with 22 bases between. Germline V gives CDR1 SNHLY, CDR2 FYNNEI. The CDR3 covers 16 residues. The CDR3 region has the DNA TGTGCCAGCAGTGAAGAAGTTAGGCCTATACGGGGAGGACTGTTTTTT. This encodes CASSEEVRPIRGGLFF.

This clone has only a few counts. This rearrangement joins TRBV5-1 to TRBJ1-4, with D possibly matching TRBD1 (5 bases). Trimming shortened V by 3 bases and J by 6 bases, and 15 bases separated the two germline ends. Germline V lookup: CDR1 SGHRS, CDR2 YFSETQ. The CDR3 is made up of 15 amino acids. Here the CDR3 DNA reads TGCGCCAGCAGCTCCCAGGGAAGGTGGGATGAAAAACTGTTTTTT. This gives the protein CASSSQGRWDEKLFF. Full variable domain (missing parts from reference TRBV5-1 and TRBJ1-4): KAGVTQTPRYLIKTRGQQVTLSCSPISGHRSVSWYQQTPGQGLQFLFEYFSETQRNKGNFPGRFSGRQFSNSRSEMNVSTLELGDSALYLCASSSQGRWDEKLFFGSGTQLSVL.

The rearrangement uses TRBV2 and TRBJ2-2, with TRBD1 matching 9 bases. V lost 6 bases to trimming and J lost 4 bases; unmatched junction nucleotides: 9. The germline gives CDR1 SNHLY, CDR2 FYNNEI. The CDR3 is 16 residues long. The CDR3 DNA is TGTGCCAGCAGGGGGGCGGGACAGGGAGGCACCGGGGAGCTGTTTTTT. Its protein product is CASRGAGQGGTGELFF.

The V call is TRBV18, the J call TRBJ1-3, with 7 bases identical to TRBD1. In germline, CDR1 is KGHSH, CDR2 LQKENI. This CDR3 comprises 13 residues. The V gene end was trimmed by 7 bases and the J gene end by 4 bases; junction bases not matched to a gene: 4. As DNA, the CDR3 is TGTGCCAGCTTACAGGGGTCCGGAAACACCATATATTTT. Encoded protein: CASLQGSGNTIYF.

The rearrangement uses TRBV7-9 and TRBJ2-7; tentative D call: TRBD2 (6 bases). CDR3 length equals 16 residues. Germline V gene sequence: CDR1 SEHNR, CDR2 FQNEAQ (reference sequence). Trimming shortened V by 4 bases and J by 2 bases, and 18 bases separated the two germline ends. CDR3 protein: CASSSGRGSGTYEQYF. CDR3 nucleotides: TGTGCCAGCAGCTCAGGTCGCGGTAGCGGAACCTACGAGCAGTACTTC. Full variable domain (rest looked up from reference TRBV7-9 and TRBJ2-7): DTGVSQNPRHKITKRGQNVTFRCDPISEHNRLYWYRQTLGQGPEFLTYFQNEAQLEKSRLLSDRFSAERPKGSFSTLEIQRTEQGDSAMYLCASSSGRGSGTYEQYFGPGTRLTVT.

J is TRBJ1-2 and V is TRBV7-2; 7 nucleotides agree with TRBD1. J was trimmed by 1 base and V by 0 bases; bases with no gene match: 2. CDR3 size: 15 residues. Germline assignment: CDR1 SGHTA and CDR2 FQGNSA. The CDR3 DNA reads TGTGCCAGCAGCTTAGCGCAGGGGGTTAACTATGGCTACACCTTC. Translation gives CASSLAQGVNYGYTF.

This sequence joins TRBV4-1 and TRBJ1-5; 7 nucleotides line up with TRBD1. Germline V gene data show CDR1 as MGHRA and CDR2 as YSYEKL. CDR3 length: 15 residues. Trimming removed 2 bases from V and 1 base from J; junction bases left unmatched: 2. In nucleotides, the CDR3 is TGCGCCAGCAGCCAACAGGGGGGAAGCAATCAGCCCCAGCATTTT. Translation gives CASSQQGGSNQPQHF.

V is TRBV6-5 and J is TRBJ1-6; no definite D call. Trimming pared 4 bases from V and 15 bases from J, leaving 13 bases between. This CDR3 contains 12 residues. The germline gives CDR1 MNHEY, CDR2 SVGAGI. CDR3 sequence reads: CASSFPGSILHF. In nucleotides, the CDR3 is TGTGCCAGCAGTTTTCCGGGATCAATCCTCCACTTT.

CDR3 residues: CASSLARVHYGYTF. CDR3 nucleotide sequence: TGTGCCAGCAGCTTGGCACGAGTACACTATGGCTACACCTTC. J is TRBJ1-2 and V is TRBV5-8; D is uncertain. V lost 0 bases to trimming and J lost 3 bases, with 9 bases between them. The length of the CDR3 is 14 residues. Germline CDR1 reads SGHTS; CDR2 reads YDEGEE.

This clone was detected a few times. The chain links TRBV4-1 to TRBJ1-5; maybe TRBD1 (5 bases). The germline V gene has CDR1 MGHRA and CDR2 YSYEKL. The CDR3 covers 14 residues. The V gene lost 0 bases and the J gene lost 3 bases, with 6 bases spanning the gap. The CDR3 DNA is TGCGCCAGCAGCCAAGATGGACACAATCAGCCCCAGCATTTT. Translation: CASSQDGHNQPQHF.

As regards this clone: The same CDR3 can be traced to other DNA sequences in this sample. This chain joins TRBV12-3 or TRBV12-4 and TRBJ1-2; 9 positions match TRBD1. V shed 6 bases and J 4 bases; nucleotides not matched to a gene: 3. The CDR3 spans 13 residues. As DNA, the CDR3 is TGTGCCAGCAGCAGGGACAGGGCCTATGGCTACACCTTC. Its translation is CASSRDRAYGYTF.

The chain has TRBV12-3 or TRBV12-4 and TRBJ2-3; possibly TRBD2 for D (6 bases). Trimming took off 8 bases at V and 3 bases at J, with 9 bases between the two ends. The CDR3 sequence is 12 residues long. The CDR3 sequence is CASCGATDTQYF. CDR3 DNA sequence: TGTGCCAGCTGCGGGGCTACAGATACGCAGTATTTT.

The DNA for the CDR3 is TGCGCCAGCAGCCAAGATTTCCGGTACAATGAGCAGTTCTTC. It specifies CASSQDFRYNEQFF. The chain employs TRBV4-3 and TRBJ2-1; D is uncertain. Germline V CDR1 and CDR2: LGHNA, YSLEER. The CDR3 contains 14 residues. The ends were cut back, 0 bases at V and 4 bases at J, with 7 bases in the middle.

The chain's CDR3 is CASSLSQGKSPLHF. DNA for the CDR3: TGTGCCAGCAGCTTATCACAGGGGAAGTCACCCCTCCACTTT. The chain combines TRBV7-9 with TRBJ1-6; TRBD1 matches at 7 bases. The CDR3 is made up of 14 amino acids. Germline values: CDR1 SEHNR, CDR2 FQNEAQ (reference sequence). V trimming: 2 bases; J trimming: 10 bases; junction bases outside the gene matches: 5.

The gene calls are TRBV2 and TRBJ1-4; 10 bases match TRBD1. Germline loops: CDR1 SNHLY, CDR2 FYNNEI. The trim removed 6 bases at V and 7 bases at J, leaving 5 bases unmatched. The CDR3 covers 14 residues. The chain's CDR3 is CASRPGQGFEKLFF. The CDR3 DNA reads TGTGCCAGCAGGCCGGGACAGGGGTTTGAAAAACTGTTTTTT.

The CDR3 reads CAGSTGGTEAFF. CDR3 DNA: TGTGCGGGAAGTACGGGAGGGACTGAAGCTTTCTTT. This rearrangement joins TRBV5-4 to TRBJ1-1; no definite D call. The CDR3 is 12 amino acids. Per germline, CDR1 SGHNT and CDR2 YYREEE (reference sequence). Combining the CDR3 with reference TRBV5-4 and TRBJ1-1 gives the whole variable domain ETGVTQSPTHLIKTRGQQVTLRCSSQSGHNTVSWYQQALGQGPQFIFQYYREEENGRGNFPPRFSGLQFPNYSSELNVNALELDDSALYLCAGSTGGTEAFFGQGTRLTVV.

The chain employs TRBV19 and TRBJ1-2; no reliable D call. V was shortened by 5 bases and J by 4 bases, with 17 bases between the two germline ends. Germline V gene sequence: CDR1 LNHDA, CDR2 SQIVND (reference sequence). The CDR3 sequence is 15 residues long. The CDR3 protein is CASSDSLEGGYGYTF. The CDR3 DNA follows: TGTGCCAGTAGTGATTCTCTCGAAGGAGGCTATGGCTACACCTTC.